This entry features one TCR beta chain sequence. Its antigen remains unidentified. These data are taken from a study of shared clonotypes between healthy human individuals. Findings and limits, study-wide: Incompleteness in sorted-subset sequencing, despite large depth, was shown by rarefaction.

The ends lost 7 bases at V and 1 base at J; junction bases unmatched: 18. CDR1 is SGHTA and CDR2 is FQGNSA in the germline V gene. This CDR3 region has 18 residues. Donors were Caucasian adults residing in Nashville, Tennessee, USA. CD4+ cell separation produced CD45RA+ naive and CD45RA-negative memory subsets. The authors loaded 200 ng DNA, about 30,000 T cell genomes, into sorted-subset replicate PCRs. Repertoires were generated with immunoSEQ multiplex PCR, while TCRdb's copy carries only in-frame clones and drops some. The table lists 1.6 million or so clones, more than 95% of them singletons. This chain connects TRBV7-2 to TRBJ2-7; TRBD1 matches 8 bases. The sample comprised naive CD4+ T cells sorted from blood. Specified subset: CD45RA+ positively selected. The sequence was obtained from a man aged 25-45 years in good health. The CDR3 region is CASTPRPRTGPNSYEQYF. The CDR3 DNA follows: TGTGCCAGCACCCCCCGGCCTAGGACAGGGCCGAATTCCTACGAGCAGTACTTC.